This T cell receptor (beta chain) was captured in a study of somatic mutations in cytotoxic T cells in rheumatoid arthritis. Study outcomes and limitations: For CD8+ T-cell clonality, rheumatoid arthritis patients and age-matched healthy controls did not differ significantly.

Libraries were prepared by immunoSEQ multiplex PCR; TCRdb keeps only in-frame clonotypes and omits some of them. The sample has roughly 30,000 clones, roughly four fifths seen once. Germline V gives CDR1 SEHNR, CDR2 FQNEAQ (reference sequence). The CDR3 loop spans 12 amino acids. V was trimmed by 5 bases and J by 3 bases, leaving 6 bases between them. As for this clone: What it binds is unknown.

The sample was CD8+ T cells sorted from blood. The chain links TRBV7-9 to TRBJ2-3, with unresolved D. This sequence originates from an adult with rheumatoid arthritis. The DNA of the CDR3 is TGTGCCAGCAGCCACGGGACAGATACGCAGTATTTT. Protein sequence: CASSHGTDTQYF.